This T cell receptor (beta chain) was captured by sequencing in a study of vaccination effects on CD4 cells after COVID-19. With the ViraFEST assay, the study expanded antigen-specific CD4+ T cells using viral peptide pools, then sequenced them. Following culture for about 11 days, CD4+ T cells were isolated. Vaccinees lacked prior SARS-CoV-2 infection and tested negative for nucleocapsid antibodies. Half-medium exchanges with IL-2 medium took place on days 3 and 7. Germline V gives CDR1 SGHDT, CDR2 YYEEEE. V was shortened by 3 bases and J by 7 bases, with 8 bases between the two germline ends. This CDR3 has 13 amino acids. Remarks on this clone: The antigen is undetermined.

Sequenced by immunoSEQ multiplex PCR; TCRdb stores in-frame clones only, minus some. Here the sample spans over 25,000 clones, approximately 72% being singletons. The source of this sequence is a human donor who received a COVID-19 vaccine. The sample here was CD4+ T cells from PBMCs cultured with SARS-CoV-2 spike peptides, taken before COVID-19 vaccination. J is TRBJ1-6 and V is TRBV5-6; D unclear. The CDR3 loop is CASSSAQNSPLHF. The DNA for the CDR3 is TGTGCCAGCAGCTCCGCCCAGAATTCACCCCTCCACTTT.